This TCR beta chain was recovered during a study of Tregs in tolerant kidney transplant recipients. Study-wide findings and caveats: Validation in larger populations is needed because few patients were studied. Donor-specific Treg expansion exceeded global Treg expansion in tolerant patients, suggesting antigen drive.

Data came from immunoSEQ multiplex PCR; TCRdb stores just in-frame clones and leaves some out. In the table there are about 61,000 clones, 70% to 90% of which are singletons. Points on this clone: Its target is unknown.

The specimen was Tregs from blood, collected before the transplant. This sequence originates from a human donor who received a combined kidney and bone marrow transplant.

The CDR3 DNA is TGTGCCAGCAGCTTAAAACAGTCGGCGAACACCGGGGAGCTGTTTTTT. Translation: CASSLKQSANTGELFF. The rearrangement links TRBV5-6 to TRBJ2-2; D remains unclear. Trimming left V 2 bases short and J 0 bases short, with 11 bases between. CDR3 length: 16 residues. Per germline, CDR1 SGHDT and CDR2 YYEEEE. The variable domain in full, completed from reference TRBV5-6 and TRBJ2-2, reads DAGVTQSPTHLIKTRGQQVTLRCSPKSGHDTVSWYQQALGQGPQFIFQYYEEEERQRGNFPDRFSGHQFPNYSSELNVNALLLGDSALYLCASSLKQSANTGELFFGEGSRLTVL.